A selection of T cell receptor beta chains follows, all from one sample in a study of blood T cell repertoires in COVID-19. The repertoire was sequenced with immunoSEQ multiplex PCR; TCRdb's copy has only in-frame clones and lacks some. Of about 220,000 clones listed, approximately 85% were seen once; the top ten hold 2% to 3%. Sequencing input: peripheral blood. The receptors shown here come from a woman aged 70-85 years with COVID-19, enrolled during active disease. Each CDR3 is given with its conserved first and last residue.

>TRBJ1-5|TRBV10-1
CASKSWGLKQGNQPQHF
>TRBJ2-5|TRBV7-6
CASSTQDGGGGETQYF
>TRBJ1-4|TRBV12-3/TRBV12-4
CASSLREDEKLFF
>TRBJ2-1|TRBV3-1/TRBV3-2
CASSQPSRVTTRGEQFF
>TRBJ2-1|TRBV7-3
CASSRDINNEQFF
>TRBJ2-7|TRBV10-1
CASSEGRDSHYEQYF
>TRBJ2-2|TRBV7-2
CASSPTGYPGELFF
>TRBJ2-1|TRBV9
CASSVTASSYNEQFF
>TRBJ1-1|TRBV2
CASSATQAVNTEAFF
>TRBJ2-2|TRBV6-2/TRBV6-3
CASSSQGKTGTTGELFF
>TRBJ1-6|TRBV12-5
CASGLPGQGNNSPLHF
>TRBJ1-1|TRBV2
CASSALTIGGPEAFF
>TRBJ2-1|TRBV6-5
CASSYGAASYNEQFF
>TRBJ1-1|TRBV4-1
CASSQDRVSGYTEAFF
>TRBJ1-5|TRBV27
CASSLYPLGGQGGNQPQHF
>TRBJ2-7|TRBV11-3
CASSLARGIVDEQYF
>TRBJ2-7|TRBV2
CASRAGTSPTYEQYF
>TRBJ1-1|TRBV7-2
CASSAMTGSAEAFF
>TRBJ2-1|TRBV6-2/TRBV6-3
CASSSGLLLNEQFF
>TRBJ1-2|TRBV28
CASSPTGAYGYTF
>TRBJ2-2|TRBV9
CASVAGAANTGELFF
>TRBJ2-3|TRBV15
CATSRTKAGTSGTDTQYF
>TRBJ1-1|TRBV30
CAWSGDSKNTEAFF
>TRBJ2-2|TRBV10-3
CAISDSRNTHLGELFF
>TRBJ1-2|TRBV5-1
CASSLARGANYGYTF
>TRBJ2-7|TRBV6-5
CASKTGYEQYF
>TRBJ1-5|TRBV4-1
CASSQEALGAQHF
>TRBJ2-7|TRBV11-3
CASERTGAYEQYF
>TRBJ1-4|TRBV7-9
CASSCEWCIFGGWREKLFF
>TRBJ2-6|TRBV10-3
CAISLTGSGANVLTF
>TRBJ1-2|TRBV2
CASSPADSSPNYGYTF
>TRBJ1-2|TRBV7-2
CASSPGQGAQSYGYTF
>TRBJ2-2|TRBV11-1
CASSLDGGAGTGELFF
>TRBJ1-1|TRBV7-3
CASSRQWNTEAFF
>TRBJ1-5|TRBV2
CASSVFSGRSTNQPQHF
>TRBJ1-2|TRBV5-8
CASSLGQGINRDYGYTF
>TRBJ2-7|TRBV7-8
CASSRDSTYEQYF
>TRBJ2-4|TRBV3-1/TRBV3-2
CASSQDFAGMNIQYF
>TRBJ2-7|TRBV19
CASSIGFGQGPNYEQYF
>TRBJ2-7|TRBV7-2
CASSLSRRLEQYF
>TRBJ1-1|TRBV5-1
CASSRDSLGTEAFF
>TRBJ2-3|TRBV9
CASSKAGDRDTQYF
>TRBJ1-5|TRBV7-2
CASSLFRDSVNQPQHF
>TRBJ2-1|TRBV21-1
CASTQARDYNEQFF
>TRBJ1-1|TRBV19
CASSITGLMSTEAFF
>TRBJ1-6|TRBV7-2
CASRTGTTNSPLHF
>TRBJ2-7|TRBV7-8
CASSPDAGASTYEQYF
>TRBJ1-5|TRBV7-9
CASSLTGGNQPQHF
>TRBJ2-7|TRBV27
CASSRQGDEGYEQYF
>TRBJ2-7|TRBV12-5
CASGSQGNEQYF
>TRBJ2-5|TRBV24-1
CATSEPRESQETQYF